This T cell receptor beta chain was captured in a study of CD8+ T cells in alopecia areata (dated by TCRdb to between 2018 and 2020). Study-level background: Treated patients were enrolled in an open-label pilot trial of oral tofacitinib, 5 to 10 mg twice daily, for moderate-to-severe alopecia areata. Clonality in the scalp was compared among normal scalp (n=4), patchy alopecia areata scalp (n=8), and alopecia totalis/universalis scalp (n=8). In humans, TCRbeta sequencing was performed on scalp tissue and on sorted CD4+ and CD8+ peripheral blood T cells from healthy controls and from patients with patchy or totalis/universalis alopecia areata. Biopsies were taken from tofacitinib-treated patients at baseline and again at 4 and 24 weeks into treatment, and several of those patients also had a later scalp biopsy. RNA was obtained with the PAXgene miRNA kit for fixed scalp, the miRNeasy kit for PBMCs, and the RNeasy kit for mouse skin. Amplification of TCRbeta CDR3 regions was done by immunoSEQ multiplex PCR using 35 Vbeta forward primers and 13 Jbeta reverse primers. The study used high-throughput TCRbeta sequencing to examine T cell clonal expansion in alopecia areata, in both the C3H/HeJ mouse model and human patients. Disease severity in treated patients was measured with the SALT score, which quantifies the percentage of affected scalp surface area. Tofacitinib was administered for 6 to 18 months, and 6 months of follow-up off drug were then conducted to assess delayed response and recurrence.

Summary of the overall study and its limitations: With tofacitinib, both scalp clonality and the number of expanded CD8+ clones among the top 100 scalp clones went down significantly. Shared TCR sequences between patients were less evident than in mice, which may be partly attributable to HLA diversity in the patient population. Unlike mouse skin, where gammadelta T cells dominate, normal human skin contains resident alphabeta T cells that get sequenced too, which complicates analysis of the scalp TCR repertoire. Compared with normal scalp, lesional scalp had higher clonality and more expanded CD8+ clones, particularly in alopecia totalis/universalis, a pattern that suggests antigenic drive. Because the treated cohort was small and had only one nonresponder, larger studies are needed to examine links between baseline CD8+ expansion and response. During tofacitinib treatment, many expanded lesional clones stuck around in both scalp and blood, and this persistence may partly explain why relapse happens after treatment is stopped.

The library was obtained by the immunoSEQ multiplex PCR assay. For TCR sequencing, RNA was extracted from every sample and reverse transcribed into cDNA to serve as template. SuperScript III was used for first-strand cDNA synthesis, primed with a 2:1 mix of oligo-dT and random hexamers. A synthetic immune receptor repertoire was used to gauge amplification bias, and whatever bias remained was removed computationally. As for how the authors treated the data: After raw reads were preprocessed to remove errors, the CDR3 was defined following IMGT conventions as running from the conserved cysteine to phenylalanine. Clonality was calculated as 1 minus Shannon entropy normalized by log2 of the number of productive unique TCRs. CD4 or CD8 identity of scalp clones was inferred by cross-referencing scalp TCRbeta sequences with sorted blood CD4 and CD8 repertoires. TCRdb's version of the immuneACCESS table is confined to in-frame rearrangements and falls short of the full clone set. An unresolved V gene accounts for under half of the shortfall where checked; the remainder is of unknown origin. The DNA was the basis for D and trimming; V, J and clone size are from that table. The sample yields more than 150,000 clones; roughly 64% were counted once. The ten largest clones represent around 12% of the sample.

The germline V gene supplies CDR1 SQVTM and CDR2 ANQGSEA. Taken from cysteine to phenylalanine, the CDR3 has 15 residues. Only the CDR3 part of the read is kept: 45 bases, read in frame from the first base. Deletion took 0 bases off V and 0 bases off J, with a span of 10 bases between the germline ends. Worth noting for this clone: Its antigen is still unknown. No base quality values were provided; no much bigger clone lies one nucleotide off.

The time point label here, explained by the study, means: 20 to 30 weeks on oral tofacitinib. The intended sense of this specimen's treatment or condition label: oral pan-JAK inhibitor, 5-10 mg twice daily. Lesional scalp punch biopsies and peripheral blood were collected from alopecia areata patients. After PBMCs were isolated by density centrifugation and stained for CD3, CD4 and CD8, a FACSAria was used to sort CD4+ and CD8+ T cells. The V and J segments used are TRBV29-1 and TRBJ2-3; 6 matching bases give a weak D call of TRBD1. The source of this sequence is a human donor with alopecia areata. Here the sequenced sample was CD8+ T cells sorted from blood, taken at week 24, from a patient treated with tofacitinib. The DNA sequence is TGCAGCGTTGAAGATCGAGGGGGTAGCACAGATACGCAGTATTTT. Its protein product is CSVEDRGGSTDTQYF.